This T cell receptor beta chain was obtained from a study of T-cell reconstitution after alpha-beta-depleted transplantation in children. The authors prepared the TCRbeta library with unique molecular identifiers. TCRdb called the PCR reads again in MiXCR, with one record for every CDR3 protein. The sample lists 490,000 or so distinct CDR3 sequences, under 15% occurring once. The sequencing here drew on PBMCs from the stem cell graft donor, taken from the stem cell graft. The sequence came from a human donor who donated a stem cell graft to a child with combined immunodeficiency.

For the CDR3, the DNA is TGCAGCGCGGGAGGGGACACTGAAGCTTTCTTT. Translation: CSAGGDTEAFF. The chain combines TRBV29-1 with TRBJ1-1; D may be TRBD1 (5 bases). CDR1 SQVTM and CDR2 ANQGSEA come from the germline V gene. V dropped 7 bases and J dropped 3 bases, with 9 bases sitting between them. The CDR3 contains 11 residues.